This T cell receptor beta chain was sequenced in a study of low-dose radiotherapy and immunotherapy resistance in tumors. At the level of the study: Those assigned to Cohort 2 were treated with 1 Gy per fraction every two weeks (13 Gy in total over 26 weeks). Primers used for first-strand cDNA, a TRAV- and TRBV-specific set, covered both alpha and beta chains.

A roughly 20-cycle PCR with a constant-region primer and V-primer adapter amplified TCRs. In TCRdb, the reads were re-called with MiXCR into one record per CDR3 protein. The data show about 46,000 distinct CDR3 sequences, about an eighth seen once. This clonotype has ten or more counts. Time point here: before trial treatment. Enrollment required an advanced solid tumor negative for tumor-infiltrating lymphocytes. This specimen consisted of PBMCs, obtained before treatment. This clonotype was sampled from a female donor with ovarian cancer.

CDR3 sequence (DNA): TGTGCCAGTAGTATAACCCCGGACAATCAGCCCCAGCATTTT. Translated: CASSITPDNQPQHF. The chain combines TRBV19 with TRBJ1-5; D gene unclear. This CDR3 contains 14 residues. Germline CDR1 is LNHDA and CDR2 is SQIVND (reference sequence). V was trimmed by 2 bases and J by 3 bases, leaving 8 bases between them.